The 13 T cell receptor beta chains below come from one sample, sequenced in a study of radiotherapy plus CTLA-4 blockade in lung cancer. The table came from immunoSEQ multiplex PCR; TCRdb's copy has only in-frame clones and leaves some out. The sample has about 120,000 clones, roughly 80% seen once; the top ten hold 4% to 6%. This specimen consisted of peripheral blood, obtained from a patient treated with radiotherapy plus ipilimumab. The receptors were gathered from a human donor with non-small cell lung cancer who had a partial response to radiotherapy plus ipilimumab.

The V gene is TRBV5-6, the J gene TRBJ2-1, with D possibly matching TRBD2 (5 bases). Germline V gene data show CDR1 as SGHDT and CDR2 as YYEEEE. The CDR3 runs to 15 residues. V was pared by 2 bases and J by 5 bases, with 14 bases between. CDR3 loop: CASSFESLANNEQFF. In DNA form, the CDR3 reads TGTGCCAGCAGCTTTGAGTCCTTAGCGAACAATGAGCAGTTCTTC.

The chain employs TRBV19 and TRBJ2-3, with D possibly being TRBD2 (7 bases). V was pared by 6 bases and J by 7 bases, with 20 bases between. From germline, CDR1 is LNHDA and CDR2 SQIVND (reference sequence). There are 15 residues in the CDR3. The CDR3 coding sequence is TGTGCCAGTAGCTCATTTCCGGGGGGCCTGAATACGCAGTATTTT. It translates to CASSSFPGGLNTQYF.

The chain recombines TRBV28 with TRBJ1-1; D unresolved. Germline values: CDR1 MDHEN, CDR2 SYDVKM. The CDR3 runs 15 residues. V lost 3 bases and J lost 3, with 14 bases in between. CDR3 in amino acids: CASSFDGEGDTEAFF. In DNA form, the CDR3 reads TGTGCCAGCAGTTTCGACGGCGAAGGAGACACTGAAGCTTTCTTT. Supplemented by reference TRBV28 and TRBJ1-1, the full variable domain reads DVKVTQSSRYLVKRTGEKVFLECVQDMDHENMFWYRQDPGLGLRLIYFSYDVKMKEKGDIPEGYSVSREKKERFSLILESASTNQTSMYLCASSFDGEGDTEAFFGQGTRLTVV.

The chain is built from TRBV19 and TRBJ2-7; possibly TRBD2 for D (5 bases). V lost 5 bases, J lost 6 bases, and 17 bases lay in between. CDR1 and CDR2 (germline): LNHDA, SQIVND (reference sequence). This CDR3 has 14 amino acids. CDR3 nucleotides: TGTGCCAGTAGTGAGCAGGCCGGGGTCGGCGAGCAGTACGTC. This encodes CASSEQAGVGEQYV.

The genes are TRBV14 and TRBJ2-7; 10 bases are a match to TRBD1. CDR1 SGHDN and CDR2 FVKESK come from the germline V gene. This CDR3 contains 14 residues. Losses at the gene ends were 5 bases for V and 7 bases for J; bases not matched to a gene: 8. The DNA for the CDR3 is TGTGCCAGCAGCATAACCGGGACAGGGGTAGAGCAGTACTTC. Protein product: CASSITGTGVEQYF.

The CDR3 protein is CASSDRTGTTYEQYF. Here the CDR3 DNA reads TGTGCCAGCAGTGATCGGACAGGGACCACCTACGAGCAGTACTTC. This sequence joins TRBV6-1 and TRBJ2-7; 8 nucleotides agree with TRBD1. The CDR3 consists of 15 residues. Per the germline V gene, CDR1 is MNHNS and CDR2 is SASEGT. The ends lost 3 bases at V and 2 bases at J; junction bases unmatched: 6.

The V gene is TRBV28, the J gene TRBJ1-2; no reliable D call. Trimming stripped 4 bases from V and 6 bases from J, with 15 bases between. This CDR3 region has 14 residues. Looked up from germline, CDR1 is MDHEN and CDR2 is SYDVKM. CDR3: CASSSRQRPHGYTF. The CDR3, as DNA: TGTGCCAGCAGTTCTAGGCAAAGACCCCATGGCTACACCTTC.

DNA for the CDR3: TGTGCCAGCATACGGGGGGGGCGCAATCAGCCCCAGCATTTT. Translated: CASIRGGRNQPQHF. This chain uses TRBV6-4 with TRBJ1-5, with D perhaps TRBD1 (6 bases). V was trimmed by 7 bases and J by 2 bases, leaving 12 bases between them. Germline CDR1 is MRHNA and CDR2 is SNTAGT. This CDR3 is 14 amino acids long.

The chain couples TRBV19 to TRBJ1-1, with TRBD1 as a possible D gene (6 bases). V lost 7 bases and J 7 bases, leaving 22 bases between the germline ends. The CDR3 consists of 15 residues. The germline V gene has CDR1 LNHDA and CDR2 SQIVND (reference sequence). The CDR3 DNA sequence: TGTGCCAGTACAGCTGGGACAAGTATTGCGAGTGAAGCTTTCTTT. Translation: CASTAGTSIASEAFF.

This chain uses TRBV27 with TRBJ2-7, with 9 bases matching TRBD1. Trimming at V came to 2 bases and at J to 1 base, leaving 3 bases not matched to a gene. The V gene's germline CDR1 is MNHEY and CDR2 SMNVEV (reference sequence). This CDR3 has 15 residues. In nucleotides, the CDR3 is TGTGCCAGCAGTTTAAAGGGACAGGGATCCTACGAGCAGTACTTC. Translated: CASSLKGQGSYEQYF.

A single count supports this clone. The chain joins TRBV11-3 to TRBJ2-1; the D gene is possibly TRBD1 (5 bases). The germline gives CDR1 SGHNT, CDR2 YENEEA. V lost 0 bases and J 4 bases, leaving 10 bases between the germline ends. CDR3 length equals 15 residues. The CDR3 nucleotides are TGTGCCAGCAGCTTAGATCAGGGTGCGTACAATGAGCAGTTCTTC. This translates into CASSLDQGAYNEQFF.

This clone appeared a few times. The rearrangement uses TRBV6-1 and TRBJ2-1; 8 nucleotides align to TRBD1. CDR3 length equals 15 residues. V shed 7 bases, J shed 4 bases, and the junction held 9 bases outside the gene matches. The germline V gene encodes CDR1 MNHNS and CDR2 SASEGT. This CDR3 is CASNTPGQEYNEQFF. In nucleotides, the CDR3 is TGTGCCAGCAATACACCGGGACAGGAATACAATGAGCAGTTCTTC.

This chain joins TRBV9 and TRBJ1-4; 7 bases agree with TRBD1. V lost 3 bases to trimming and J lost 9 bases; unmatched junction nucleotides: 5. The CDR3 consists of 13 residues. Germline lookup yields CDR1 SGDLS and CDR2 YYNGEE. CDR3 in amino acids: CASSATGRQKLFF. The DNA of the CDR3 is TGTGCCAGCAGCGCGACAGGGAGGCAAAAACTGTTTTTT.